Listed below are T cell receptor beta chains from one sample, sequenced in a study of blood T cell repertoires in COVID-19. Here immunoSEQ multiplex PCR was the method, and the copy in TCRdb shows in-frame clones only, minus some. The sample carries a few hundred thousand clones, under 90% recorded once. Sequencing input: peripheral blood. These receptors were collected from a middle-aged woman who had recovered from COVID-19. Each CDR3 is given with its conserved first and last residue. D genes are given only for firm matches. Not all rows give a size; the values are once, few, many and, for expanded clones, a class.

D: .; size: .; J: TRBJ2-5; V: TRBV6-2/TRBV6-3; CDR3: CASSYYSRLLAEGQETQYF; DNA: TGTGCCAGCAGTTACTATTCTCGATTATTAGCGGAAGGCCAAGAGACCCAGTACTTC
D: .; size: .; J: TRBJ1-2; V: TRBV6-5; CDR3: CASSREGEYGYTF; DNA: TGTGCCAGCAGTAGAGAGGGGGAGTATGGCTACACCTTC
D: .; size: .; J: TRBJ2-1; V: TRBV7-3; CDR3: CASSTLGYNEQFF; DNA: TGTGCCAGCAGCACTCTCGGTTACAATGAGCAGTTCTTC
D: TRBD2; size: .; J: TRBJ2-1; V: TRBV28; CDR3: CASSPSGRRTVEQFF; DNA: TGTGCCAGCAGTCCCAGCGGGAGGCGGACTGTGGAGCAGTTCTTC
D: TRBD1; size: .; J: TRBJ2-5; V: TRBV5-1; CDR3: CASSGMDRGAETQYF; DNA: TGCGCCAGCAGCGGCATGGACAGGGGGGCAGAGACCCAGTACTTC
D: TRBD2; size: .; J: TRBJ2-2; V: TRBV5-1; CDR3: CASSLARLAATKAGELFF; DNA: TGCGCCAGCAGCTTGGCCCGACTAGCGGCCACGAAGGCCGGGGAGCTGTTTTTT
D: .; size: .; J: TRBJ2-7; V: TRBV2; CDR3: CASRPLDTYEQYF; DNA: TGTGCCAGCCGTCCACTAGACACCTACGAGCAGTACTTC
D: TRBD1; size: .; J: TRBJ1-6; V: TRBV2; CDR3: CASRTGQSSYNSPLHF; DNA: TGTGCCAGCAGGACAGGGCAGAGCTCCTATAATTCACCCCTCCACTTT
D: TRBD2; size: .; J: TRBJ2-1; V: TRBV10-3; CDR3: CAIRSYRGVDEQFF; DNA: TGTGCCATCAGATCATACCGGGGGGTGGATGAGCAGTTCTTC
D: TRBD2; size: .; J: TRBJ2-1; V: TRBV13; CDR3: CASSPASGTSRYNEQFF; DNA: TGTGCCAGCAGCCCGGCGAGCGGGACTAGTCGATACAATGAGCAGTTCTTC
D: .; size: few; J: TRBJ1-2; V: TRBV18; CDR3: CASSPSEGANYGYTF; DNA: TGTGCCAGCTCACCGTCGGAGGGTGCTAACTATGGCTACACCTTC
D: TRBD2; size: .; J: TRBJ2-3; V: TRBV5-1; CDR3: CASSPRLAGVPDTQYF; DNA: TGCGCCAGCAGCCCTAGACTAGCGGGAGTCCCAGATACGCAGTATTTT
D: .; size: .; J: TRBJ1-2; V: TRBV5-1; CDR3: CASQGVPGEPNGYTF; DNA: TGCGCCAGCCAAGGGGTCCCGGGGGAACCGAATGGCTACACCTTC
D: TRBD2; size: .; J: TRBJ2-7; V: TRBV7-2; CDR3: CASSSHSTSGAFYEQYF; DNA: TGTGCCAGCAGCTCACACTCGACTAGCGGGGCTTTCTACGAGCAGTACTTC
D: TRBD2; size: .; J: TRBJ2-3; V: TRBV27; CDR3: CASSLSPSGEQDTQYF; DNA: TGTGCCAGCAGTTTATCACCTAGCGGGGAGCAAGATACGCAGTATTTT
D: .; size: .; J: TRBJ2-7; V: TRBV27; CDR3: CASRPMGYAGEQYF; DNA: TGTGCCAGCAGGCCTATGGGTTACGCGGGCGAGCAGTACTTC
D: .; size: .; J: TRBJ2-3; V: TRBV5-5; CDR3: CASSLGRGADTQYF; DNA: TGTGCCAGCAGCTTGGGGCGGGGCGCAGATACGCAGTATTTT
D: .; size: .; J: TRBJ2-6; V: TRBV10-3; CDR3: CAISEHLSGANVLTF; DNA: TGTGCCATCAGTGAACATCTCTCTGGGGCCAACGTCCTGACTTTC
D: TRBD2; size: .; J: TRBJ2-7; V: TRBV11-3; CDR3: CASRPSSGRALDYEQYF; DNA: TGTGCCAGCAGACCGTCTAGCGGGAGGGCACTGGACTACGAGCAGTACTTC
D: TRBD2; size: .; J: TRBJ2-7; V: TRBV11-3; CDR3: CASSLDGAGEYEQYF; DNA: TGTGCCAGCAGCTTAGATGGGGCGGGGGAGTACGAGCAGTACTTC
D: TRBD2; size: .; J: TRBJ2-1; V: TRBV3-1/TRBV3-2; CDR3: CASSISQGTSGSVSYNEQFF; DNA: TGTGCCAGCAGTATATCGCAGGGGACTAGCGGGAGTGTCTCCTACAATGAGCAGTTCTTC
D: TRBD1; size: once; J: TRBJ1-5; V: TRBV19; CDR3: CASSWGQGANQPQHF; DNA: TGTGCCAGTAGTTGGGGACAGGGGGCCAATCAGCCCCAGCATTTT
D: TRBD1; size: .; J: TRBJ2-7; V: TRBV3-1/TRBV3-2; CDR3: CASSQNPTGVYEQYF; DNA: TGTGCCAGCAGCCAAAATCCGACAGGGGTGTACGAGCAGTACTTC
D: .; size: .; J: TRBJ1-3; V: TRBV3-1/TRBV3-2; CDR3: CASSQDDRLLSGNTIYF; DNA: TGTGCCAGCAGCCAAGACGATAGACTGCTCTCTGGAAACACCATATATTTT
D: .; size: .; J: TRBJ2-7; V: TRBV7-3; CDR3: CASAQGGGSSYEQYF; DNA: TGTGCCAGCGCTCAAGGTGGCGGGTCCTCCTACGAGCAGTACTTC
D: TRBD1; size: few; J: TRBJ1-3; V: TRBV7-9; CDR3: CASSLGQSSGNTIYF; DNA: TGTGCCAGCAGCTTGGGACAGAGCTCTGGAAACACCATATATTTT
D: .; size: .; J: TRBJ1-1; V: TRBV5-1; CDR3: CASSGQTEAFF; DNA: TGCGCCAGCAGCGGACAGACTGAAGCTTTCTTT
D: TRBD2; size: once; J: TRBJ2-4; V: TRBV19; CDR3: CASSLGGLAGGKNIQYF; DNA: TGTGCCAGTAGTCTCGGCGGACTAGCGGGCGGCAAAAACATTCAGTACTTC
D: .; size: .; J: TRBJ2-3; V: TRBV27; CDR3: CASRQKYRGDTQYF; DNA: TGTGCCAGCAGGCAAAAGTACCGAGGAGATACGCAGTATTTT
D: .; size: .; J: TRBJ2-3; V: TRBV6-4; CDR3: CASSDQGTSTDTQYF; DNA: TGTGCCAGCAGTGACCAGGGGACGAGCACAGATACGCAGTATTTT
D: TRBD1; size: .; J: TRBJ2-3; V: TRBV6-5; CDR3: CASSPGQGVDTQYF; DNA: TGTGCCAGCAGTCCCGGACAGGGGGTAGATACGCAGTATTTT
D: .; size: .; J: TRBJ1-5; V: TRBV23-1; CDR3: CASSQSRDKNHSNQPQHF; DNA: TGCGCCAGCAGTCAATCAAGAGACAAAAATCATAGCAATCAGCCCCAGCATTTT
D: TRBD2; size: .; J: TRBJ2-1; V: TRBV6-5; CDR3: CASSQTRREEFF; DNA: TGTGCCAGCAGTCAGACTCGGCGGGAGGAGTTCTTC
D: .; size: .; J: TRBJ2-1; V: TRBV10-1; CDR3: CASSRSPLNSYNEQFF; DNA: TGCGCCAGCAGCCGATCTCCCCTAAACTCCTACAATGAGCAGTTCTTC
D: TRBD1; size: once; J: TRBJ2-5; V: TRBV2; CDR3: CASSVQGRHQETQYF; DNA: TGTGCCAGCAGTGTACAGGGGCGCCACCAAGAGACCCAGTACTTC
D: .; size: .; J: TRBJ1-5; V: TRBV12-3/TRBV12-4; CDR3: CASSLARVEPQHF; DNA: TGTGCCAGCAGTTTGGCCAGGGTCGAACCCCAGCATTTT
D: TRBD1; size: .; J: TRBJ1-2; V: TRBV29-1; CDR3: CSVERDRRGYTF; DNA: TGCAGCGTTGAAAGGGACAGGCGGGGCTACACCTTC
D: TRBD2; size: .; J: TRBJ2-7; V: TRBV3-1/TRBV3-2; CDR3: CASSLGTSGSQTF; DNA: TGTGCCAGCAGCCTAGGGACTAGCGGGAGTCAAACCTTC
D: TRBD2; size: once; J: TRBJ2-1; V: TRBV24-1; CDR3: CATSDPLAGAYNEQFF; DNA: TGTGCCACCAGTGATCCACTAGCGGGAGCCTACAATGAGCAGTTCTTC
D: .; size: .; J: TRBJ2-7; V: TRBV5-1; CDR3: CASSLAGGPNSYEQYF; DNA: TGCGCCAGCAGCTTGGCCGGCGGGCCCAACTCCTACGAGCAGTACTTC